The sequence of this TCR beta chain was determined in a study of STAT3 mutations in large granular lymphocyte leukemia. Study results and limitations: At least one immunodominant TCR beta clonotype appeared in every T-cell large granular lymphocyte leukemia patient.

J gave up 8 bases and V 2 bases, and 9 bases lay outside the gene matches. The CDR3 runs 14 residues. The germline CDR1 and CDR2 sequences are GTSNPN and SVGIG (reference sequence). Data came from immunoSEQ multiplex PCR; TCRdb stores just in-frame clones and leaves some out. The sample has tens of thousands of clones, over 60% seen once. Concerning this clone: Its specificity is not known.

The chain joins TRBV30 to TRBJ2-3, with 8 bases lining up with TRBD2. The source of this sequence is a woman between 45 and 60 years old with T-cell large granular lymphocyte leukemia. Some clones in this sample may be carry-over from other donors' samples. Source material: peripheral blood mononuclear cells. In nucleotides, the CDR3 is TGTGCCTGGAGTCGAGCGGGAGTAAAAGTTACGCAGTATTTT. Translation gives CAWSRAGVKVTQYF.